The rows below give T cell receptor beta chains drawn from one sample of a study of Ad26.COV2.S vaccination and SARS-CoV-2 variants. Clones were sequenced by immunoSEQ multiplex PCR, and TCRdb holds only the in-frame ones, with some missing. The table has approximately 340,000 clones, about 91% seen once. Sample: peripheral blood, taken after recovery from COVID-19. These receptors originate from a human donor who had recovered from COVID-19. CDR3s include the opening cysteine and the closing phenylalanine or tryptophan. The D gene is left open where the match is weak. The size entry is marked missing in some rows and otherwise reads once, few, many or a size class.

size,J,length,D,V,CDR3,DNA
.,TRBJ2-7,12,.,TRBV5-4,CASSLDRYEQYF,TGTGCCAGCAGCTTGGACCGCTACGAGCAGTACTTC
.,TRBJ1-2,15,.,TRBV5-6,CASSLGHEANYGYTF,TGTGCCAGCAGCTTAGGACATGAGGCTAACTATGGCTACACCTTC
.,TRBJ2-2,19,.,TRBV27,CASSFLSVSRGGSSGELFF,TGTGCCAGCAGTTTTTTGAGCGTCTCTAGGGGGGGGAGCTCCGGGGAGCTGTTTTTT
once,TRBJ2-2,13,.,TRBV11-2,CASSPGYTGELFF,TGTGCCAGCAGCCCAGGGTACACCGGGGAGCTGTTTTTT
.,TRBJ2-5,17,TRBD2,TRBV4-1,CASSRLLGTSSVETQYF,TGCGCCAGCAGCCGCTTGCTGGGGACTAGTTCAGTCGAGACCCAGTACTTC
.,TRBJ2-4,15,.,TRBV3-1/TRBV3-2,CASSQGASLENIQYF,TGTGCCAGCAGCCAGGGGGCGTCTCTAGAAAACATTCAGTACTTC
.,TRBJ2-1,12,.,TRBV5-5,CASSRTANEQFF,TGTGCCAGCAGCCGAACCGCCAATGAGCAGTTCTTC
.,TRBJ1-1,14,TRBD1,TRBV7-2,CASSEGQGSTEAFF,TGTGCCAGCAGCGAGGGACAGGGAAGCACTGAAGCTTTCTTT
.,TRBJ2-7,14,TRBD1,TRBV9,CASSVGTGSVEQYF,TGTGCCAGCAGCGTAGGGACAGGGAGCGTCGAGCAGTACTTC
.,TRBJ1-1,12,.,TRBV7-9,CATQTDYTEAFF,TGTGCCACCCAGACAGATTACACTGAAGCTTTCTTT
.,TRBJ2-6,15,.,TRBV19,CASSPVISGANVLTF,TGTGCCAGTAGTCCTGTTATCTCTGGGGCCAACGTCCTGACTTTC
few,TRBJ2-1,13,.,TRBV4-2,CASSPLRYNEQFF,TGTGCCAGCAGCCCGCTCAGATACAATGAGCAGTTCTTC
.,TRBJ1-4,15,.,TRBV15,CATSRVDTGNEKLFF,TGTGCCACCAGCAGAGTTGACACAGGCAATGAAAAACTGTTTTTT
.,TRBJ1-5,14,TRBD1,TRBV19,CASSMTGVSQPQHF,TGTGCCAGTAGTATGACAGGGGTTAGTCAGCCCCAGCATTTT
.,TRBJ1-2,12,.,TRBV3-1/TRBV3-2,CASSLNNNGYTF,TGTGCCAGCAGCCTCAACAACAATGGCTACACCTTC
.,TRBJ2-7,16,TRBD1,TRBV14,CASSQAGQGISYEQYF,TGTGCCAGCAGCCAAGCGGGACAGGGAATATCCTACGAGCAGTACTTC
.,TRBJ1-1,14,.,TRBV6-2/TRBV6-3,CASSWGGVNTEAFF,TGTGCCAGCAGTTGGGGAGGGGTGAACACTGAAGCTTTCTTT
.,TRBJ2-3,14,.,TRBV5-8,CASSLAGITDTQYF,TGTGCCAGCAGCTTGGCAGGGATCACAGATACGCAGTATTTT
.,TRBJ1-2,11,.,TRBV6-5,CASPAGTGYTF,TGTGCCAGTCCTGCCGGTACTGGCTACACCTTC
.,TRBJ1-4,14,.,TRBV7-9,CASSLAGRNEKLFF,TGTGCCAGCAGCTTGGCAGGGCGGAATGAAAAACTGTTTTTT
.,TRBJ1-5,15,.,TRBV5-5,CASSLGSGYGQPQHF,TGTGCCAGCAGCTTGGGTTCAGGGTACGGTCAGCCCCAGCATTTT
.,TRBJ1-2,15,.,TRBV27,CASSLGRGPGYGYTF,TGTGCCAGCAGTTTAGGTCGGGGGCCTGGCTATGGCTACACCTTC
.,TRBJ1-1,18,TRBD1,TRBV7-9,CASSPSLQGVNLNTEAFF,TGTGCCAGCAGCCCTTCACTTCAGGGGGTAAATTTGAACACTGAAGCTTTCTTT
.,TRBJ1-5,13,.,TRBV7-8,CASSTTGDQPQHF,TGTGCCAGCAGCACGACAGGAGATCAACCCCAGCATTTT
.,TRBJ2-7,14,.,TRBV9,CASSVGQEIYEQYF,TGTGCCAGCAGCGTAGGACAGGAGATCTACGAGCAGTACTTC
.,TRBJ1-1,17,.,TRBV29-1,CSVEDGWRAGGNTEAFF,TGCAGCGTTGAAGATGGGTGGAGGGCTGGGGGGAACACTGAAGCTTTCTTT
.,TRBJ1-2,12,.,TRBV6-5,CASTVGVGGYTF,TGTGCCAGCACAGTAGGGGTGGGTGGCTACACCTTC
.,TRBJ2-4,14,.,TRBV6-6,CASSLGGQGNIQYF,TGTGCCAGCAGCCTGGGGGGGCAGGGAAACATTCAGTACTTC
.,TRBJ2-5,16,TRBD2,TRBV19,CASSIGLAGGQETQYF,TGTGCCAGTAGTATCGGACTAGCGGGGGGACAAGAGACCCAGTACTTC
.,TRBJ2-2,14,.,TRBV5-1,CASTGEAITGELFF,TGCGCCAGCACAGGGGAAGCCATCACCGGGGAGCTGTTTTTT
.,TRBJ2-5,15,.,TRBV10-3,CAISDPRSEFGTQYF,TGTGCCATCAGTGACCCTCGGAGCGAGTTTGGGACCCAGTACTTC
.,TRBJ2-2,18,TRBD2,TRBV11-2,CASRPGLAGGKNTGELFF,TGTGCCAGCAGACCGGGACTAGCGGGGGGGAAGAACACCGGGGAGCTGTTTTTT
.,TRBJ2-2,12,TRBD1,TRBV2,CASKGGELKMFF,TGTGCCAGCAAAGGGGGCGAATTGAAGATGTTTTTT
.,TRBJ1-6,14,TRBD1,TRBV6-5,CASRTGLRNSPLHF,TGTGCCAGCAGGACAGGGCTCCGAAATTCACCCCTCCACTTT
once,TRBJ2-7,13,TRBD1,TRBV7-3,CASSLGTGREQYF,TGTGCCAGCAGCTTGGGGACAGGGCGCGAGCAGTACTTC
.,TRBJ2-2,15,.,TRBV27,CASSFGGGDTGELFF,TGTGCCAGCAGTTTTGGAGGGGGCGACACCGGGGAGCTGTTTTTT
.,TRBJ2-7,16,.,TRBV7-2,CASSWGREGGVYEQYF,TGTGCCAGCAGCTGGGGAAGGGAGGGGGGAGTCTACGAGCAGTACTTC
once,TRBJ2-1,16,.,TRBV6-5,CASSYGLVSSYNEQFF,TGTGCCAGCAGTTACGGTTTAGTTTCATCCTACAATGAGCAGTTCTTC
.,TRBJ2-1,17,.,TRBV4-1,CASSQASGESSYNEQFF,TGCGCCAGCAGCCAAGCGTCCGGGGAGTCATCCTACAATGAGCAGTTCTTC
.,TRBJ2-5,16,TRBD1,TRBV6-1,CASSETASRGQETQYF,TGTGCCAGCAGTGAAACGGCCTCCAGGGGGCAAGAGACCCAGTACTTC
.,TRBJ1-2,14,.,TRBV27,CASSLSSANYGYTF,TGTGCCAGCAGTTTATCTTCAGCTAACTATGGCTACACCTTC
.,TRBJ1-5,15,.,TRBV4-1,CASSQETNSNQPQHF,TGCGCCAGCAGCCAAGAGACCAATAGCAATCAGCCCCAGCATTTT
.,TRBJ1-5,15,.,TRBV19,CASSPNVMINQPQHF,TGTGCCAGTAGTCCCAACGTCATGATCAATCAGCCCCAGCATTTT
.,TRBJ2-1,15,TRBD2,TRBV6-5,CASSYSMGGRNEQFF,TGTGCCAGCAGTTACTCGATGGGAGGGAGGAATGAGCAGTTCTTC
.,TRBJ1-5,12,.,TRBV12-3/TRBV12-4,CASSLNLGPQHF,TGTGCCAGCAGCCTTAACCTGGGACCCCAGCATTTT
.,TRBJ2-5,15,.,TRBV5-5,CASSLIAGDLETQYF,TGTGCCAGCAGCTTGATTGCTGGGGACTTAGAGACCCAGTACTTC
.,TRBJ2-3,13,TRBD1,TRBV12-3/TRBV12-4,CASWTGGTDTQYF,TGTGCCAGCTGGACAGGGGGGACAGATACGCAGTATTTT
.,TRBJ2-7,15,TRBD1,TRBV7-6,CASSFRDRGTYEQYF,TGTGCCAGCAGCTTCCGGGACAGGGGGACCTACGAGCAGTACTTC
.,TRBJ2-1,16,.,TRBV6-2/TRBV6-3,CASSYSLSAGENEQFF,TGTGCCAGCAGTTACTCGTTGTCTGCAGGTGAGAATGAGCAGTTCTTC
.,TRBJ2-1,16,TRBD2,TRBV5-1,CASSPGLAGGRNEQFF,TGCGCCAGCAGCCCCGGACTAGCGGGGGGGCGCAATGAGCAGTTCTTC
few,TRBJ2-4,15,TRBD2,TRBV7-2,CASSRWRGGQNIQYF,TGTGCCAGCAGCCGCTGGCGGGGGGGCCAAAACATTCAGTACTTC
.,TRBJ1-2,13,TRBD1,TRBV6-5,CASRGVTGNGYTF,TGTGCCAGCAGAGGAGTGACAGGGAATGGCTACACCTTC
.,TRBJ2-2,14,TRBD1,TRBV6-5,CASRQGANTGELFF,TGTGCCTCCAGGCAGGGGGCGAACACCGGGGAGCTGTTTTTT
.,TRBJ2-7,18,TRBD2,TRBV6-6,CASSRQTGLAGGPDEQYF,TGTGCCAGCAGTCGACAGACGGGACTAGCGGGGGGGCCGGACGAGCAGTACTTC
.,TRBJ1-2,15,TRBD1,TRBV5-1,CASSLNAGGGYGYTF,TGCGCCAGCAGCTTGAACGCAGGGGGTGGCTATGGCTACACCTTC
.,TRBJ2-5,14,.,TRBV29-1,CSVDKGGPQETQYF,TGCAGCGTTGATAAGGGCGGGCCCCAAGAGACCCAGTACTTC